This is a list of T cell receptor beta chains from one sample in a study of glioma-infiltrating T cells after dendritic cell vaccination. Measured with immunoSEQ multiplex PCR; TCRdb has only the in-frame clones, and not every one. This sample carries around 78,000 clones, 85% of them seen once, and the ten largest clones take over 6.5%. Source: blood, taken after dendritic cell vaccination. These TCRs come from a human donor with glioblastoma. Each CDR3 is given with its conserved first and last residue. A D gene is named only where the DNA matches it firmly. Clone size, where shown, is once, few, many, or a class for clones that have expanded.

V gene	D gene	CDR3 length	J gene	clone size	CDR3 DNA	CDR3 protein
TRBV5-6	NA	16	TRBJ2-7	NA	TGTGCCAGCAGCTTGTCCGGCAGGGTAATCGCCTACGAGCAGTACTTC	CASSLSGRVIAYEQYF
TRBV5-6	TRBD2	15	TRBJ2-7	NA	TGTGCCAGCAGCCCAACTAGCGACAGCTCCTACGAGCAGTACTTC	CASSPTSDSSYEQYF
TRBV19	NA	16	TRBJ2-3	few	TGTGCCAGTAGTATTGGAGGGGGCTTAGACACAGATACGCAGTATTTT	CASSIGGGLDTDTQYF
TRBV15	TRBD2	16	TRBJ2-1	NA	TGTGCCACCAGCAGTGGGACTAGCGGGGGGGTCGTTGAGCAGTTCTTC	CATSSGTSGGVVEQFF
TRBV7-5	NA	17	TRBJ2-5	NA	TGTGTCAGAAGCTACAAAACGGACTGGCGGAGCCAAGAGACCCAGTACTTC	CVRSYKTDWRSQETQYF
TRBV7-7	TRBD2	15	TRBJ2-1	NA	TGTGCCAGCAGCCCAGGACTAGCGGGGAGGGGTGAGCAGTTCTTC	CASSPGLAGRGEQFF
TRBV21-1	NA	17	TRBJ2-7	NA	TGTGCCAGCAGCAAAGGGGCGGCCGGGATAGTGCCTTACGAGCAGTACTTC	CASSKGAAGIVPYEQYF
TRBV4-1	NA	17	TRBJ2-7	NA	TGCGCCAGCAGCCAAGTCCTGTTCGGACAAGAAAACTACGAGCAGTACTTC	CASSQVLFGQENYEQYF
TRBV6-1	TRBD1	16	TRBJ2-1	NA	TGTGCCAGCAGTGAAAGACAGGGGAGCTCCTACAATGAGCAGTTCTTC	CASSERQGSSYNEQFF
TRBV13	NA	16	TRBJ1-1	NA	TGTGCCAGCAGCCCCGGGGAGGGTACCCTAGGCACTGAAGCTTTCTTT	CASSPGEGTLGTEAFF
TRBV7-6	TRBD2	18	TRBJ2-4	NA	TGTGCCAGCAGCTTATCACCACTAGCGGGGGGGCACGAGGACATTCAGTACTTC	CASSLSPLAGGHEDIQYF
TRBV7-7	TRBD1	16	TRBJ2-7	NA	TGTGCCAGCAGCTTAGTGGGACAGGGCGTTACCTACGAGCAGTACTTC	CASSLVGQGVTYEQYF
TRBV5-8	NA	14	TRBJ2-1	NA	TGTGCCAGCAGCTCACGACTAGTTTGGAATGAGCAGTTCTTC	CASSSRLVWNEQFF
TRBV9	NA	14	TRBJ1-5	NA	TGTGCCAGCAGTACAGGGAATAGCAATCAGCCCCAGCATTTT	CASSTGNSNQPQHF
TRBV19	NA	15	TRBJ1-2	NA	TGTGCCAGTAGTCACATCCCACAGGTTTCTTATGGCTACACCTTC	CASSHIPQVSYGYTF
TRBV13	TRBD2	16	TRBJ2-3	NA	TGTGCCAGCAGCTCCCCCCGGGAGGGCCGCACAGATACGCAGTATTTT	CASSSPREGRTDTQYF
TRBV7-3	TRBD2	12	TRBJ2-7	NA	TGTGCCAGCAGCCAAGGCGGGGGCGAGCAGTACTTC	CASSQGGGEQYF
TRBV18	NA	16	TRBJ1-5	NA	TGTGCCAGCTCACCACGGCAGGGGCAGGGCAATCAGCCCCAGCATTTT	CASSPRQGQGNQPQHF
TRBV29-1	TRBD1	11	TRBJ1-2	NA	TGCAGCGTGGCGGGACAGGATGGCTACACCTTC	CSVAGQDGYTF
TRBV28	TRBD2	15	TRBJ2-1	NA	TGTGCCAGCAGTTTGGGACTAGCGGGAATTCATGAGCAGTTCTTC	CASSLGLAGIHEQFF
TRBV27	TRBD2	15	TRBJ2-3	NA	TGTGCCAGCAGGTTTCTAGCGGGAGGGCCAGATACGCAGTATTTT	CASRFLAGGPDTQYF